This T cell receptor (beta chain) was identified in a study of blood T cell repertoires in COVID-19. Here immunoSEQ multiplex PCR was the method, and the copy in TCRdb shows in-frame clones only, minus some. The data contain fewer than 700,000 clones, 85% to 90% of them seen just once; the ten biggest clones take up 7.8%. This CDR3 has 15 amino acids. The V end was cut by 3 bases, the J end by 6 bases, with 14 bases between. Germline V CDR1 and CDR2: MDHEN, SYDVKM. Material: peripheral blood. The TCR originated in a woman aged 50 to 60 with COVID-19, enrolled during active disease. This rearrangement joins TRBV28 to TRBJ1-4, with TRBD1 as a possible D gene (5 bases). The CDR3 DNA is TGTGCCAGCAGTTTCGCGACAGCGGGGGATGAAAAACTGTTTTTT. As protein: CASSFATAGDEKLFF.